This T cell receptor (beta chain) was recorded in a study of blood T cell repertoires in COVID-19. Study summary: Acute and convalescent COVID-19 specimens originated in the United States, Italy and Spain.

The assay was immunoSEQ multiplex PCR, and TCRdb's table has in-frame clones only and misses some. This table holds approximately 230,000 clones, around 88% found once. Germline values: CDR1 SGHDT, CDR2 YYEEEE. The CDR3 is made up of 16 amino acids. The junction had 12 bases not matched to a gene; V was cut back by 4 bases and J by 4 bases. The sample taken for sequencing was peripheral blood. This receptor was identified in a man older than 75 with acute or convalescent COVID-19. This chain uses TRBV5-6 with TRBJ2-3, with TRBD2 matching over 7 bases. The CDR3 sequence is CASSAPRGGGADTQYF. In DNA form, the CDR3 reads TGTGCCAGCAGCGCCCCCCGCGGGGGAGGGGCAGATACGCAGTATTTT.